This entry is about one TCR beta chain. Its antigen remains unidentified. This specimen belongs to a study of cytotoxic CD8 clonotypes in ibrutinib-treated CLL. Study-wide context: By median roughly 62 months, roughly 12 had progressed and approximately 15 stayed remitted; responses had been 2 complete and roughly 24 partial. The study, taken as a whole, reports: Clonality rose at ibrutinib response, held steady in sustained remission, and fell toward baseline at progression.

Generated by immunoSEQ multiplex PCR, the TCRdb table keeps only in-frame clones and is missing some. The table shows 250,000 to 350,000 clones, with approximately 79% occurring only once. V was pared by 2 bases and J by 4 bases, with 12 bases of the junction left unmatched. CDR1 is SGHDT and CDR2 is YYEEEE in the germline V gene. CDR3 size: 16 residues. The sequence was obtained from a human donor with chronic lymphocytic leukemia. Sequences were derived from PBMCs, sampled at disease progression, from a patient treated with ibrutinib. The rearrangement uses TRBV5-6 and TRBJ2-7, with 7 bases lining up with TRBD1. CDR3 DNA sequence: TGTGCCAGCAGCTTCCGACAGGGTGTAGCGCCATACGAGCAGTACTTC. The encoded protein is CASSFRQGVAPYEQYF.